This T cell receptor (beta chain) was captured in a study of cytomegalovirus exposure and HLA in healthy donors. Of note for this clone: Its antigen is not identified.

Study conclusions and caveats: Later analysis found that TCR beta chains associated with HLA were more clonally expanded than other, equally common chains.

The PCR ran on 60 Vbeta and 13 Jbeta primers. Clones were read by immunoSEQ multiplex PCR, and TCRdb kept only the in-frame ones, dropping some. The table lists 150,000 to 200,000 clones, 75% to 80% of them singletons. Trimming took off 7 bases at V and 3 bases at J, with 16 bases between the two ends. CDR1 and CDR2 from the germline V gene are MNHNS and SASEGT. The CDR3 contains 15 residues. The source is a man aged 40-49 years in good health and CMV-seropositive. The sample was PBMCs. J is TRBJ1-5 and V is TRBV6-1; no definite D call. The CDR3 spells CASTSDWSFNQPQHF. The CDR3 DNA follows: TGTGCCAGCACTTCTGATTGGAGCTTCAATCAGCCCCAGCATTTT.